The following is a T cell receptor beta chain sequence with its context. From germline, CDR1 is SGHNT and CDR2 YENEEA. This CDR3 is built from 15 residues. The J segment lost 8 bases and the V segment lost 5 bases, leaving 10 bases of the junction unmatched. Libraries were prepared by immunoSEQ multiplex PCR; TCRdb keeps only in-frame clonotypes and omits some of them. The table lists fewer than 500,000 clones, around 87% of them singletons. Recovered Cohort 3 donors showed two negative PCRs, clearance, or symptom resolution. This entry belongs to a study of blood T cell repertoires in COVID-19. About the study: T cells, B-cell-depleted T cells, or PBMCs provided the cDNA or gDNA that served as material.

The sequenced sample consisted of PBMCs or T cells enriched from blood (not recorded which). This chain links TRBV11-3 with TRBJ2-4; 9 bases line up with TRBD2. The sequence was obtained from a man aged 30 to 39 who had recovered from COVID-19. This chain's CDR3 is CASSLKAGGPDIQYF. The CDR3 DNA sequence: TGTGCCAGCAGCCTAAAGGCGGGGGGGCCTGACATTCAGTACTTC.